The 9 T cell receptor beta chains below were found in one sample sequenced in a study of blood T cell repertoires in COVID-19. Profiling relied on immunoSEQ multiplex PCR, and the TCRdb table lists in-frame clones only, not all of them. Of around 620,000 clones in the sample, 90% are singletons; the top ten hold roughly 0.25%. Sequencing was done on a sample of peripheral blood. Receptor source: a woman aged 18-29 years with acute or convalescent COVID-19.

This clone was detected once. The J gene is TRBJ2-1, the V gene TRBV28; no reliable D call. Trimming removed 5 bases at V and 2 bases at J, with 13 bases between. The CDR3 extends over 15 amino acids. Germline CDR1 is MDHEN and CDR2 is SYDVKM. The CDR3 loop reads CASSLRVPAYNEQFF. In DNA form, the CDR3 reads TGTGCCAGCAGTCTCCGGGTTCCTGCCTACAATGAGCAGTTCTTC.

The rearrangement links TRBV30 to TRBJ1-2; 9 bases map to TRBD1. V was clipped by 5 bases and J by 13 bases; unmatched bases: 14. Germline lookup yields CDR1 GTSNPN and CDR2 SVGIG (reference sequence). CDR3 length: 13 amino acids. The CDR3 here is CAWHPGTGKGATF. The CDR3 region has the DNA TGTGCCTGGCACCCCGGGACAGGGAAAGGGGCCACCTTC.

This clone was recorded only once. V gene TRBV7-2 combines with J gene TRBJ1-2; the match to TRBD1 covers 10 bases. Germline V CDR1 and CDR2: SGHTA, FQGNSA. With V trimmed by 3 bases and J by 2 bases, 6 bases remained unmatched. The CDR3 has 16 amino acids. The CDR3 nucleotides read TGTGCCAGCAGCTTGGAGCCGGGACAGGGGAACTATGGCTACACCTTC. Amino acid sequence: CASSLEPGQGNYGYTF.

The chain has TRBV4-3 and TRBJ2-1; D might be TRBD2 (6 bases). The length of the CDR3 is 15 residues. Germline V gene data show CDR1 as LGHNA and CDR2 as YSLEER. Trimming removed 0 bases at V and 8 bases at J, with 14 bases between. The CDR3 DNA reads TGCGCCAGCAGCCAAGATTTCCTAGCGCGCTATGAGCAGTTCTTC. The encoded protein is CASSQDFLARYEQFF.

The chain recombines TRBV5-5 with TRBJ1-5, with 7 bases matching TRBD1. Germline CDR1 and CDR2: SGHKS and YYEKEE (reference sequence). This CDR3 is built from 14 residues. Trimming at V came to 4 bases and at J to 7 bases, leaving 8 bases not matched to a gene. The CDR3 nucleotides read TGTGCCAGCAGCCTATCAGGGGGGTGGCAGCCCCAGCATTTT. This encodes CASSLSGGWQPQHF.

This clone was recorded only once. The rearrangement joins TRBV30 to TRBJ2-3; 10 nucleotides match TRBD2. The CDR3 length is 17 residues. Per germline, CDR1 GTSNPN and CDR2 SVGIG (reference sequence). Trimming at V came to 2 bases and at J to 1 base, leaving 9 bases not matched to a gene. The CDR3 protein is CAWSTSSSGGGTDTQYF. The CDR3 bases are TGTGCCTGGAGTACCTCATCTAGCGGGGGCGGCACAGATACGCAGTATTTT.

The CDR3 region is CASSLRQGLNTEAFF. CDR3 nucleotide sequence: TGCGCCAGCAGCCTCCGACAGGGGTTGAACACTGAAGCTTTCTTT. V usage is TRBV4-1 and J usage is TRBJ1-1; 8 bases agree with TRBD1. Germline CDR1 is MGHRA and CDR2 is YSYEKL. V dropped 4 bases and J dropped 0; count of bases not matched to a gene: 4. The CDR3 spans 15 residues.

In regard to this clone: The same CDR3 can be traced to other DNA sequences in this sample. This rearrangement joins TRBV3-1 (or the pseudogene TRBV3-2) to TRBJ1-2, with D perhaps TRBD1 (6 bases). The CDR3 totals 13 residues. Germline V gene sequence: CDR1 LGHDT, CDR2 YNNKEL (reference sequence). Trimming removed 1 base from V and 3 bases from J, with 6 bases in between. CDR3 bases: TGTGCCAGCAGCCAAGCAGGGGACTATGGCTACACCTTC. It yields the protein CASSQAGDYGYTF.

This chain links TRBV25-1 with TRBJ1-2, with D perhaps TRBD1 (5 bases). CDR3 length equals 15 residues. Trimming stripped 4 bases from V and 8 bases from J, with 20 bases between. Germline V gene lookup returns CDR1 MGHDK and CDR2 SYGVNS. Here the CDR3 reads CASSAPWGVSEGYTF. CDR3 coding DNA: TGTGCCAGCAGTGCCCCCTGGGGGGTTTCTGAAGGCTACACCTTC.